This T cell receptor (beta chain) was identified in a study of tumor and adjacent non-tumor tissue in lung cancer. Study-wide background: Aged roughly 31 to 80 years, patients included fewer than 11 men and roughly 5 women with stage I to III disease. Study-wide points: Shorter survival was associated with higher TCR diversity in tumors. Tumor tissue had significantly higher TCR diversity than normal lung. In normal lung, the top 100 clones were significantly more dominant than in tumor.

CDR3 length: 13 amino acids. A modified ARM-PCR protocol with three rounds of nested PCR amplified TCRbeta. One entry per CDR3 protein results from TCRdb running MiXCR on the multiplex PCR reads. Among approximately 68,000 distinct CDR3 sequences listed, 73% were seen once. No cell sorting was done before RNA was extracted from the tissue. In this sample, this clonotype turned up once. Its antigen is not identified. One end of the junction does not line up with germline, which may come from a read error. The sample consisted of lung tumor tissue. The clonotype was recovered from a man aged 55 to 70 with non-small cell lung cancer. The chain combines TRBV12-3 or TRBV12-4 with TRBJ2-2, with a tentative D call TRBD2 (5 bases). Here the CDR3 reads CASRVTNPGELFF. The CDR3 region has the DNA TGTGCCAGCAGGGTGACAAATCCCGGGGAGTTGTTTTTT.